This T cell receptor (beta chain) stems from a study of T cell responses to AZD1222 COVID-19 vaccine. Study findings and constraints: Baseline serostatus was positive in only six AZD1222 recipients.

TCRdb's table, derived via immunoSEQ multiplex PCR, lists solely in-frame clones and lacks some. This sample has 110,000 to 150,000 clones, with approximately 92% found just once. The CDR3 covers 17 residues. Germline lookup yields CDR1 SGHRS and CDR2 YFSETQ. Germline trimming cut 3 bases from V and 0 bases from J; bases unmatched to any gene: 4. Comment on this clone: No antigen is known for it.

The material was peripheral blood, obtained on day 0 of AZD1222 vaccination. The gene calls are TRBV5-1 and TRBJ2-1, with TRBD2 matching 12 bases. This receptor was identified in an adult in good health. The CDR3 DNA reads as TGCGCCAGCAGCTCCACTAGCGGGAGGATCTCCTACAATGAGCAGTTCTTC. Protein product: CASSSTSGRISYNEQFF.